The clone carrying this T cell receptor beta chain has just a few counts. This sample is drawn from a study of identical twins. Carrying unique molecular identifiers, the cDNA also gained a universal primer site through template switching. From the 5' RACE reads, TCRdb called clonotypes with MiXCR, one entry per CDR3 protein. The sample has about 470,000 distinct CDR3 sequences, more than 20% seen once; the top ten hold about 2.9%. The CDR3 length is 13 residues. V was trimmed by 1 base and J by 9 bases, leaving 10 bases between them. Another study also made use of these data, one on T cells expressing NK-cell markers.

The TCR sequence derives from a woman between 18 and 30 years old in good health. The specimen was CD4+ T cells sorted from blood. This chain connects TRBV12-3 or TRBV12-4 to TRBJ1-5, with unresolved D. The DNA of the CDR3 is TGTGCCAGCAGTTTAGTCAGCGAGATGCCCCAGCATTTT. Its protein product is CASSLVSEMPQHF.